One sample yielded the 21 T cell receptor beta chains listed below, sequenced in a study of cytomegalovirus exposure and HLA in healthy donors. PCR employed 60 Vbeta and 13 Jbeta primers. Clones were read by immunoSEQ multiplex PCR, and TCRdb kept only the in-frame ones, dropping some. The data hold over 150,000 clones, with roughly three quarters observed a single time. The sample consisted of PBMCs. The source of these receptors is a woman aged 45-65 years in good health and CMV-seropositive.

V is TRBV6-5 and J is TRBJ1-5, with D unclear. Germline loops: CDR1 MNHEY, CDR2 SVGAGI. The CDR3 length is 16 residues. V gave up 0 bases and J gave up 1 base, with 10 bases separating them. CDR3 bases: TGTGCCAGCAGTTACTCTTCGGTGAGGAGCAATCAGCCCCAGCATTTT. Translating it yields CASSYSSVRSNQPQHF.

This sequence joins TRBV9 and TRBJ1-3, with 7 bases fitting TRBD1. Losses at the gene ends were 3 bases for V and 4 bases for J; bases not matched to a gene: 7. The CDR3 has 15 amino acids. Germline assignment: CDR1 SGDLS and CDR2 YYNGEE. CDR3 protein: CASSAEGARGNTIYF. In DNA, the CDR3 is TGTGCCAGCAGCGCTGAGGGGGCGAGGGGAAACACCATATATTTT.

This clone occurred a few times. This chain joins TRBV27 and TRBJ2-2; perhaps TRBD2 as D (7 bases). V was pared by 5 bases and J by 7 bases, with 26 bases between. The germline V gene encodes CDR1 MNHEY and CDR2 SMNVEV (reference sequence). The CDR3 has 18 amino acids. The DNA of the CDR3 is TGTGCCAGCAGTACCCGCGTGGGGGGGCGCGGGTTTAGCGGGGAGCTGTTTTTT. Its translation is CASSTRVGGRGFSGELFF.

Comment on this clone: The junction departs from the called germline gene at one end, perhaps through a read error. The gene calls are TRBV5-1 and TRBJ2-6; possible D gene TRBD1, 5 bases. This CDR3 region has 18 residues. Germline V CDR1 and CDR2: SGHRS, YFSETQ. CDR3 sequence (DNA): TGCGCCAGCAGCTTGAGGGAACAGGACCTCTCTGGGGCCAACGGCCTGACTTTC. Protein product: CASSLREQDLSGANGLTF.

This chain uses TRBV4-3 with TRBJ2-2; 7 positions agree with TRBD1. Trimming removed 3 bases from V and 3 bases from J; junction bases left unmatched: 7. The germline V gene encodes CDR1 LGHNA and CDR2 YSLEER. The CDR3 is 16 residues long. The CDR3 is CASSQEGGAHTGELFF. CDR3 sequence (DNA): TGCGCCAGCAGCCAGGAAGGGGGCGCTCACACCGGGGAGCTGTTTTTT.

The chain joins TRBV28 to TRBJ2-3, with 7 bases identical to TRBD2. This CDR3 is 15 amino acids long. V lost 4 bases to trimming and J lost 1 base; unmatched junction nucleotides: 5. Germline assignment: CDR1 MDHEN and CDR2 SYDVKM. The CDR3 loop reads CASSSSAGGTDTQYF. CDR3 nucleotide sequence: TGTGCCAGCAGTTCCTCCGCGGGGGGCACAGATACGCAGTATTTT.

This clone was seen more than once but under ten times. This chain joins TRBV5-1 and TRBJ2-3, with 8 bases aligning to TRBD2. Trimming cost V 4 bases and J 0 bases; bases outside gene matches: 7. Germline lookup yields CDR1 SGHRS and CDR2 YFSETQ. The CDR3 consists of 16 residues. CDR3 amino acids: CASSLLAGRSTDTQYF. The CDR3 region has the DNA TGCGCCAGCAGCCTCTTAGCGGGGAGGAGCACAGATACGCAGTATTTT. The full variable domain, rest sourced from reference TRBV5-1 and TRBJ2-3, is KAGVTQTPRYLIKTRGQQVTLSCSPISGHRSVSWYQQTPGQGLQFLFEYFSETQRNKGNFPGRFSGRQFSNSRSEMNVSTLELGDSALYLCASSLLAGRSTDTQYFGPGTRLTVL.

The rearrangement uses TRBV18 and TRBJ1-3; a weak D match, TRBD1 (5 bases). V was shortened by 4 bases and J by 2 bases, with 9 bases between the two germline ends. CDR3 length: 14 amino acids. CDR1 and CDR2 (germline): KGHSH, LQKENI. DNA of the CDR3: TGTGCCAGCTCACGCGGGGCGACTGGAAACACCATATATTTT. Residues: CASSRGATGNTIYF.

J is TRBJ1-2 and V is TRBV19; 10 nucleotides agree with TRBD1. Trimming cost V 5 bases and J 4 bases; bases outside gene matches: 13. The CDR3 sequence is 17 residues long. CDR1 LNHDA and CDR2 SQIVND come from the germline V gene (reference sequence). The CDR3 loop reads CASSPLTGTGAFYGYTF. The CDR3 region has the DNA TGTGCCAGTAGTCCCCTTACCGGGACAGGGGCCTTCTATGGCTACACCTTC.

This rearrangement joins TRBV5-6 to TRBJ2-5, with D perhaps matching TRBD1 (5 bases). The CDR3 runs 13 residues. Between the trimmed V and J ends, which lost 4 bases and 0 bases, there was a span of 7 bases. Per germline, CDR1 SGHDT and CDR2 YYEEEE. The CDR3 is CASSRGHQETQYF. The CDR3 bases are TGTGCCAGCAGCAGGGGTCACCAAGAGACCCAGTACTTC.

The V call is TRBV5-1, the J call TRBJ1-5; D may be TRBD1 (5 bases). V was cut by 0 bases and J by 0 bases, with 13 bases left in between. Germline CDR1 SGHRS, CDR2 YFSETQ. This CDR3 has 17 amino acids. CDR3 DNA: TGCGCCAGCAGCTTGGGAGACAGTTTTTATAGCAATCAGCCCCAGCATTTT. It codes for CASSLGDSFYSNQPQHF.

This chain links TRBV4-2 with TRBJ2-2; 7 bases agree with TRBD2. Germline V CDR1 and CDR2: LGHNA, YNFKEQ. Germline trimming cut 0 bases from V and 6 bases from J; bases unmatched to any gene: 16. This CDR3 comprises 19 residues. CDR3 coding DNA: TGTGCCAGCAGCCAAGATACCCGGACTAGTGGGGTCTCCGCCGGGGAGCTGTTTTTT. This translates into CASSQDTRTSGVSAGELFF.

The V gene is TRBV7-9, the J gene TRBJ2-2; a possible D gene is TRBD1 (7 bases). V gave up 5 bases and J gave up 8 bases, with 15 bases separating them. The CDR3 length is 14 residues. Germline assignment: CDR1 SEHNR and CDR2 FQNEAQ (reference sequence). In DNA, the CDR3 is TGTGCCAGCAGCCTCGGACAGGCGGGAGGGGAGCTGTTTTTT. Its translation: CASSLGQAGGELFF.

The CDR3 DNA reads as TGTGCCTTTCTCCCGGGGGTCAACTATGGCTACACCTTC. Protein: CAFLPGVNYGYTF. This chain connects TRBV30 to TRBJ1-2; TRBD1 might be the D (5 bases). Trimming took off 7 bases at V and 2 bases at J, with 14 bases between the two ends. CDR1 and CDR2 (germline): GTSNPN, SVGIG (reference sequence). CDR3 length equals 13 residues.

The chain joins TRBV7-2 to TRBJ2-1; 14 bases are shared with TRBD2. From germline, CDR1 is SGHTA and CDR2 FQGNSA. J lost 8 bases, V lost 5 bases, and 8 bases had no gene match. This CDR3 is built from 16 residues. The CDR3 nucleotides are TGTGCCAGCAGCCGCCGACTAGCGGGAGGGCCCGATGAGCAGTTCTTC. It codes for CASSRRLAGGPDEQFF.

This rearrangement joins TRBV4-2 to TRBJ1-2; D gene ambiguous. CDR3 length equals 13 residues. Germline assignment: CDR1 LGHNA and CDR2 YNFKEQ. The V gene lost 9 bases and the J gene lost 2 bases, with 13 bases spanning the gap. The CDR3 loop is CARMGDFNYGYTF. The CDR3 DNA follows: TGTGCCAGAATGGGAGACTTCAACTATGGCTACACCTTC.

The chain uses TRBV30 and TRBJ2-7, with 11 bases identical to TRBD1. Germline loops: CDR1 GTSNPN, CDR2 SVGIG (reference sequence). V was pared by 6 bases and J by 5 bases, with 9 bases of the junction left unmatched. This CDR3 region has 14 residues. This CDR3 is CACRAWDRGNEQYF. CDR3 coding DNA: TGTGCCTGCAGAGCCTGGGACAGGGGGAACGAGCAGTACTTC.

V is TRBV7-9 and J is TRBJ1-2; 9 bases match TRBD1. The germline gives CDR1 SEHNR, CDR2 FQNEAQ (reference sequence). The ends lost 5 bases at V and 0 bases at J; junction bases unmatched: 10. The CDR3 runs 17 residues. The CDR3, as DNA: TGTGCCAGCAGCCTTCAGACAGGGGGGTTAGCTAACTATGGCTACACCTTC. Translation gives CASSLQTGGLANYGYTF.

This clone was seen once. This chain connects TRBV5-1 to TRBJ2-1; 7 bases fit TRBD2. The germline gives CDR1 SGHRS, CDR2 YFSETQ. This CDR3 is 15 amino acids long. V was pared by 4 bases and J by 0 bases, with 4 bases of the junction left unmatched. The CDR3 region has the DNA TGCGCCAGCAGCCCGACTAGCAGCTCCTACAATGAGCAGTTCTTC. This translates into CASSPTSSSYNEQFF. Together with reference TRBV5-1 and TRBJ2-1, the CDR3 gives the full variable domain: KAGVTQTPRYLIKTRGQQVTLSCSPISGHRSVSWYQQTPGQGLQFLFEYFSETQRNKGNFPGRFSGRQFSNSRSEMNVSTLELGDSALYLCASSPTSSSYNEQFFGPGTRLTVL.

J is TRBJ1-1 and V is TRBV19; no clear D. V was trimmed by 6 bases and J by 1 base, leaving 18 bases between them. CDR3 length: 16 residues. Germline V gene lookup returns CDR1 LNHDA and CDR2 SQIVND (reference sequence). CDR3: CASSMGLRVANTEAFF. For the CDR3, the DNA is TGTGCCAGTAGCATGGGGTTGAGGGTTGCGAACACTGAAGCTTTCTTT.

V usage is TRBV5-1 and J usage is TRBJ1-1; TRBD1 is a possible D gene (5 bases). V shed 0 bases and J shed 0 bases, with 12 bases lying between them. The CDR3 sequence is 16 residues long. The germline gives CDR1 SGHRS, CDR2 YFSETQ. The CDR3 spells CASSLDPAGLNTEAFF. DNA of the CDR3: TGCGCCAGCAGCTTGGATCCGGCAGGGTTGAACACTGAAGCTTTCTTT.